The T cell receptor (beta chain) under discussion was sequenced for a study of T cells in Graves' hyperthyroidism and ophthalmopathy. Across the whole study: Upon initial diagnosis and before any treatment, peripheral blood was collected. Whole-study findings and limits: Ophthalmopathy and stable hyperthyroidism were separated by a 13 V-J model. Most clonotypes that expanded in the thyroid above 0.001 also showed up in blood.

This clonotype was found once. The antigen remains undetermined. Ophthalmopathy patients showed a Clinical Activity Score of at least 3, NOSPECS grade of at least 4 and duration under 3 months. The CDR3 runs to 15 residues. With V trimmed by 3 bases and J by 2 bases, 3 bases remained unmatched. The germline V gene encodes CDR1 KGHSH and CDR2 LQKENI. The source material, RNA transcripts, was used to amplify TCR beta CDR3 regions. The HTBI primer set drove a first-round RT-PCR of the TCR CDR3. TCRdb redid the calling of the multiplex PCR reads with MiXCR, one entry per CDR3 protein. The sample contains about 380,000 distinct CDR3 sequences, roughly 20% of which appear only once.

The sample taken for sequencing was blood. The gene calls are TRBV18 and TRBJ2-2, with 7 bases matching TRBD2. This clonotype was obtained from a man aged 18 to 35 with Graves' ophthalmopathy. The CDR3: CASSPTSVNTGELFF. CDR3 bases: TGTGCCAGCTCACCCACTAGCGTAAACACCGGGGAGCTGTTTTTT.